This T cell receptor beta chain was sequenced during a study of blood T cell repertoires in COVID-19. V was clipped by 4 bases and J by 5 bases; unmatched bases: 7. The CDR3 contains 14 residues. CDR1 is SGHTA, CDR2 FQGNSA, per germline. The assay was immunoSEQ multiplex PCR, and TCRdb's table has in-frame clones only and misses some. The sample carries some 97,000 clones, 90% recorded once. The material sequenced was peripheral blood. The chain is built from TRBV7-2 and TRBJ1-1; 7 nucleotides align to TRBD1. The origin of this receptor is a man in his forties or fifties with acute or convalescent COVID-19. CDR3 loop: CASSSRQGSTEAFF. DNA for the CDR3: TGTGCCAGCAGCTCAAGACAGGGATCGACTGAAGCTTTCTTT.